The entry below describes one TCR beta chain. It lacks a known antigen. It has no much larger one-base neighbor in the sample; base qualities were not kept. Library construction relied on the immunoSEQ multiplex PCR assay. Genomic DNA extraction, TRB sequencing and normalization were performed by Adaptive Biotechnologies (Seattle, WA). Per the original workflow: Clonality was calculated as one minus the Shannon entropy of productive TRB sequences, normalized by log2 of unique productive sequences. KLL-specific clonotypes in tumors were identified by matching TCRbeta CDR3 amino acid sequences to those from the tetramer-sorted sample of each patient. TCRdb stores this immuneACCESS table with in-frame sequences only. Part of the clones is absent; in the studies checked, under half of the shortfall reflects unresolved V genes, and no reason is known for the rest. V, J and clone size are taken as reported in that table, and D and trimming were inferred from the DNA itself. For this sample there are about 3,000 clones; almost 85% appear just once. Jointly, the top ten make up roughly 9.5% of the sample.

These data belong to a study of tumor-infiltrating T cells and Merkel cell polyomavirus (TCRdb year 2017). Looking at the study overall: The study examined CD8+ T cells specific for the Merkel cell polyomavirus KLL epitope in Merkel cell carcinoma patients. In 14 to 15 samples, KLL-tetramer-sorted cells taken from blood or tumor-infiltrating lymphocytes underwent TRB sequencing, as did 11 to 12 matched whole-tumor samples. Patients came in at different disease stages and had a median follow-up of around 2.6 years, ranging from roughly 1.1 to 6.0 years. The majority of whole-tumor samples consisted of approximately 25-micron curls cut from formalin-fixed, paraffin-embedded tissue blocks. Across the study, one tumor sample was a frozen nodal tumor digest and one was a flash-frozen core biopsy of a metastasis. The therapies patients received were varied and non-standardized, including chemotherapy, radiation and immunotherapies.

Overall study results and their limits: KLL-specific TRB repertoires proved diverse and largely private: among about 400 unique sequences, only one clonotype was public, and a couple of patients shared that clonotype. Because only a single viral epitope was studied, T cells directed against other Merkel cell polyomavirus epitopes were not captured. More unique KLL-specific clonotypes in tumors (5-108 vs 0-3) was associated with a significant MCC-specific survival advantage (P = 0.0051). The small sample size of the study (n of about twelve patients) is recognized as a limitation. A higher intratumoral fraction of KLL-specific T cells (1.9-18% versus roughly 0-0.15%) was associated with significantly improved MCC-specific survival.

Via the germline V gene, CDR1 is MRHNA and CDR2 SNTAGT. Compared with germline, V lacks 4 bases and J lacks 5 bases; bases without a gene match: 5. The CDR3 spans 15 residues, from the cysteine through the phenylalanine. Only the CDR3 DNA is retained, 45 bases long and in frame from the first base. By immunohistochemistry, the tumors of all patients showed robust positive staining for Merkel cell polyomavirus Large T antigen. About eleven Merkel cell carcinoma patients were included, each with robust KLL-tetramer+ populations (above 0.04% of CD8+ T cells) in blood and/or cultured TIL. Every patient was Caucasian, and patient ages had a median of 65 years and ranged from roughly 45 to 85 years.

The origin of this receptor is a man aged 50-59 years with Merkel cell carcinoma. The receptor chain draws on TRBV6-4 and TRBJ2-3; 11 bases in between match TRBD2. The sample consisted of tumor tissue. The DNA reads TGTGCCAGCAGTGGGCTAGCGGGGGGCGGAGATACGCAGTATTTT. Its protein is CASSGLAGGGDTQYF.